One sample yielded the 11 T cell receptor beta chains listed below, sequenced in a study of regulatory T cells in long-lasting Graves disease. Time point indicated: newly diagnosed GD, antithyroid drugs for less than 3 months. RNA isolated from PBMCs was used to make the TCR library. Both iRepertoire HTBI primers and Arm-PCR of CDR3 regions were used to build the TCR beta libraries. TCRdb re-analysed the multiplex PCR reads in MiXCR, keeping a single row per CDR3 protein. The sample shows about 350,000 distinct CDR3 sequences, over 15% of them seen only once. This sample was also put to use in a study of T cells in Graves' hyperthyroidism and ophthalmopathy.

Sequenced here: peripheral blood mononuclear cells (PBMCs), sampled at new diagnosis, from a patient treated with antithyroid drugs. Every receptor here comes from a man in his forties with Graves disease.

This clonotype came up a few times. The J gene is TRBJ1-2, the V gene TRBV12-3 or TRBV12-4; 8 positions match TRBD1. V was clipped by 5 bases and J by 1 base; unmatched bases: 15. The CDR3 covers 18 residues. CDR3 region: CASSRKPPGQDYNYGYTF. As DNA, the CDR3 is TGTGCCAGCAGTCGAAAACCCCCGGGACAGGATTATAACTATGGCTACACCTTC.

This clonotype has ten or more counts. The chain links TRBV2 to TRBJ2-3, with D perhaps matching TRBD2 (5 bases). This CDR3 has 14 residues. The V end was cut by 4 bases, the J end by 6 bases, with 14 bases between. Per germline, CDR1 SNHLY and CDR2 FYNNEI. The CDR3 DNA reads TGTGCCAGCAGTGCGACGGGGAAAGGCGATACGCAGTATTTT. Translating it yields CASSATGKGDTQYF.

This clonotype appeared once. V usage is TRBV4-1 and J usage is TRBJ1-1, with D unclear. The ends were cut back, 0 bases at V and 1 base at J, with 9 bases in the middle. Per the germline V gene, CDR1 is MGHRA and CDR2 is YSYEKL. The length of the CDR3 is 15 residues. CDR3 DNA sequence: TGCGCCAGCAGCCAAGAACCACGAGAGAACACTGAAGCTTTCTTT. Protein: CASSQEPRENTEAFF.

Concerning this clonotype itself: It differs at one base from a far larger clone, so likely a read error. The gene calls are TRBV11-1 and TRBJ2-7; TRBD1 matches at 7 bases. CDR1 is SGHAT and CDR2 is FQDESV in the germline V gene (reference sequence). The V gene end was trimmed by 5 bases and the J gene end by 7 bases; junction bases not matched to a gene: 11. The CDR3 contains 14 residues. The DNA for the CDR3 is TGTGCCAGCAGCGTCGACAGGGTGAAGAATGAGCAGTACTTC. Its translation: CASSVDRVKNEQYF.

This clonotype was picked up a small number of times. The rearrangement links TRBV9 to TRBJ1-2; TRBD1 agrees at 12 bases. Germline CDR1 reads SGDLS; CDR2 reads YYNGEE. This CDR3 has 15 residues. Unmatched junction bases numbered 5, after V lost 0 bases and J lost 8 bases. CDR3 bases: TGTGCCAGCAGCGTAGGGGACAGGGGGCGTCGCGGCTACACCTTC. Translation: CASSVGDRGRRGYTF.

This clonotype has just a few counts. This chain links TRBV28 with TRBJ1-5; the match to TRBD1 covers 8 bases. The V segment lost 5 bases and the J segment 4 bases; nucleotides outside the gene matches: 10. Per germline, CDR1 MDHEN and CDR2 SYDVKM. The CDR3 has 16 amino acids. In DNA form, the CDR3 reads TGTGCCAGCAGTCCGGGGACAGGATGGGGAAATCAGCCCCAGCATTTT. As protein: CASSPGTGWGNQPQHF. Variable domain in full (rest from reference TRBV28 and TRBJ1-5): DVKVTQSSRYLVKRTGEKVFLECVQDMDHENMFWYRQDPGLGLRLIYFSYDVKMKEKGDIPEGYSVSREKKERFSLILESASTNQTSMYLCASSPGTGWGNQPQHFGDGTRLSIL.

Many counts were recorded for this clonotype. The chain couples TRBV2 to TRBJ1-5, with D unclear. The ends were cut back, 7 bases at V and 0 bases at J, with 7 bases in the middle. Germline values: CDR1 SNHLY, CDR2 FYNNEI. This CDR3 is built from 13 residues. Here the CDR3 DNA reads TGTGCCAGCACATTACATAGCAATCAGCCCCAGCATTTT. Residues: CASTLHSNQPQHF.

The table lists this clonotype with many counts. The chain recombines TRBV11-2 with TRBJ2-5; 8 bases are a match to TRBD2. The J segment lost 0 bases and the V segment lost 6 bases, leaving 9 bases of the junction unmatched. This CDR3 is 16 amino acids long. Germline CDR1 reads SGHAT; CDR2 reads FQNNGV. This CDR3 is CASRREAGSYQETQYF. In DNA form, the CDR3 reads TGTGCCAGCAGGCGGGAGGCAGGGAGCTACCAAGAGACCCAGTACTTC.

The rearrangement joins TRBV18 to TRBJ2-3; TRBD2 might be the D (5 bases). V lost 3 bases, J lost 4 bases, and 17 bases lay in between. CDR1 and CDR2 from the germline V gene are KGHSH and LQKENI. The CDR3 has 16 amino acids. In DNA, the CDR3 is TGTGCCAGCTCACCGCCGGGAAATAATCAACCAGATACGCAGTATTTT. Translating it yields CASSPPGNNQPDTQYF. Looking up the rest from reference TRBV18 and TRBJ2-3 gives the full variable domain: NAGVMQNPRHLVRRRGQEARLRCSPMKGHSHVYWYRQLPEEGLKFMVYLQKENIIDESGMPKERFSAEFPKEGPSILRIQQVVRGDSAAYFCASSPPGNNQPDTQYFGPGTRLTVL.

This clonotype was recorded many times. The chain links TRBV18 to TRBJ2-7; D ambiguous. Germline CDR1 KGHSH, CDR2 LQKENI. CDR3 length: 13 residues. Trimming cost V 0 bases and J 4 bases, with 7 bases left between them. CDR3 sequence: CASSPPGIYEQYF. For the CDR3, the DNA is TGTGCCAGCTCACCACCGGGCATTTACGAGCAGTACTTC.

This clonotype was detected ten times or more. The CDR3 bases are TGTGCCAGCAGCTTAGATGTGATGTCCCGCCAAATGCGGTTCTTC. Protein product: CASSLDVMSRQMRFF. The rearrangement uses TRBV11-2 and TRBJ2-1; D is ambiguous. The CDR3 is 15 residues long. The V gene lost 0 bases and the J gene lost 15 bases, with 21 bases spanning the gap. The V gene's germline CDR1 is SGHAT and CDR2 FQNNGV.